This T cell receptor beta chain was captured in a study of T cells after yellow fever vaccination. Template-switching 5'RACE yielded the TCR cDNA; a universal primer site and UMIs were added in the process. TCRdb re-derived calls from the 5' RACE reads in MiXCR, one entry per CDR3 protein. The table has some 600,000 distinct CDR3 sequences, about a sixth seen once. Trimming removed 4 bases at V and 6 bases at J, with 11 bases between. The CDR3 runs to 12 residues. Germline assignment: CDR1 SGHRS and CDR2 YFSETQ. Remarks on this clonotype: Its target is unknown.

Study findings and constraints: The secondary T-cell response peaked on day 5, not day 15, but was weaker.

This material consisted of PBMCs, taken around 5 days after the first yellow fever vaccination. The genes are TRBV5-1 and TRBJ2-7; tentatively, D is TRBD2 (5 bases). This sequence originates from a man younger than 30 who received the YFV17D yellow fever vaccine. The CDR3 loop reads CASSEPSSEQYF. The CDR3 nucleotides are TGCGCCAGCAGCGAACCTAGCAGCGAGCAGTACTTC.